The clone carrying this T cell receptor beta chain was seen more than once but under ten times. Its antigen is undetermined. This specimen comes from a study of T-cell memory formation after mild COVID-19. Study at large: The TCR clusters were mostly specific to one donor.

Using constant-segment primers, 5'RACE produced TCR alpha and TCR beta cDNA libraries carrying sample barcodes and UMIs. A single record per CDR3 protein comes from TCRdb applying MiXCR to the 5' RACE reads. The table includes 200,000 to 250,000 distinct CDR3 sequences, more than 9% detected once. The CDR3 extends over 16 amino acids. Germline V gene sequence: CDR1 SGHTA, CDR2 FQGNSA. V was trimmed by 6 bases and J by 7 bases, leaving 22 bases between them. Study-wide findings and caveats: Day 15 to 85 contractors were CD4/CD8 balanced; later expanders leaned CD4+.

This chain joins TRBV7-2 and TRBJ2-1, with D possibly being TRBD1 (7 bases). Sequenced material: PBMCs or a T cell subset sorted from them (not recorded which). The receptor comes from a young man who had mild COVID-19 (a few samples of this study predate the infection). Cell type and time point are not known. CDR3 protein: CASSPRRAGGVNEQFF. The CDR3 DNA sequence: TGTGCCAGCAGTCCTAGGAGGGCAGGGGGTGTAAATGAGCAGTTCTTC.